The 8 T cell receptor beta chains given below trace back to one sample, sequenced in a study of T cells after yellow fever vaccination. In TCRdb, the 5' RACE reads were re-called with MiXCR into one record per CDR3 protein. The data hold 200,000 to 300,000 distinct CDR3 sequences, with over 10% observed a single time. The material sequenced was CD4+ T cells sorted from PBMCs, taken 45 days after the yellow fever booster vaccination. The receptors were gathered from a man in his thirties or forties who received the YFV17D yellow fever vaccine.

This sequence joins TRBV3-1 and TRBJ2-5, with 9 bases matching TRBD2. The CDR3 totals 15 residues. Unmatched junction bases numbered 4, after V lost 1 base and J lost 4 bases. Germline loops: CDR1 LGHDT, CDR2 YNNKEL (reference sequence). In DNA form, the CDR3 reads TGTGCCAGCAGCCAAGTCGCGGGAGGGCTAGAGACCCAGTACTTC. Translation gives CASSQVAGGLETQYF.

CDR3 region: CASSPTATRVRGNEQFF. In DNA, the CDR3 is TGTGCCAGCTCACCTACCGCGACCCGGGTACGGGGCAATGAGCAGTTCTTC. The chain recombines TRBV18 with TRBJ2-1; TRBD2 is a possible D gene (5 bases). The germline V gene has CDR1 KGHSH and CDR2 LQKENI. Trimming took 3 bases from V and 6 from J, leaving 21 bases between them. The CDR3 totals 17 residues.

The CDR3 DNA reads TGCAGTGCTAGAGATATCGCGACTAGCGGGAGATTTGAGTACTTC. Its protein is CSARDIATSGRFEYF. The rearrangement joins TRBV20-1 to TRBJ2-4; 12 nucleotides line up with TRBD2. V lost 0 bases, J lost 14 bases, and 11 bases stayed unmatched. The CDR3 covers 15 residues. Germline lookup yields CDR1 DFQATT and CDR2 SNEGSKA (reference sequence).

A few counts support this clonotype. V gene TRBV4-3 combines with J gene TRBJ2-5; 9 positions match TRBD2. V trimming: 0 bases; J trimming: 3 bases; junction bases outside the gene matches: 11. The CDR3 length is 18 residues. From germline, CDR1 is LGHNA and CDR2 YSLEER. The CDR3 protein is CASSQESSGSPGEETQYF. The CDR3 DNA sequence: TGCGCCAGCAGCCAAGAGAGTAGCGGGAGTCCGGGTGAAGAGACCCAGTACTTC.

This chain joins TRBV7-6 and TRBJ2-3, with 8 bases fitting TRBD1. This CDR3 is 15 amino acids long. The V gene end was trimmed by 3 bases and the J gene end by 1 base; junction bases not matched to a gene: 3. Germline assignment: CDR1 SGHVS and CDR2 FNYEAQ. The CDR3 bases are TGTGCCAGCAGCTTGGGACAGGTCCGCACAGATACGCAGTATTTT. Protein: CASSLGQVRTDTQYF.

This clonotype showed up just a few times. V is TRBV24-1 and J is TRBJ2-1, with D tentatively TRBD1 or TRBD2 (5 bases each). Germline V lookup: CDR1 KGHDR, CDR2 SFDVKD. This CDR3 comprises 16 residues. V was pared by 3 bases and J by 4 bases, with 15 bases between. DNA of the CDR3: TGTGCCACCAGTGATGGGACCCTGCGCTTTTACAATGAGCAGTTCTTC. Translating gives CATSDGTLRFYNEQFF.

This clonotype was seen ten or more times. The chain employs TRBV7-2 and TRBJ2-5; 9 bases are a match to TRBD1. The CDR3 sequence is 16 residues long. Germline CDR1 is SGHTA and CDR2 is FQGNSA. V lost 4 bases to trimming and J lost 4 bases; unmatched junction nucleotides: 10. CDR3: CASSSPFRTGVETQYF. In DNA, the CDR3 is TGTGCCAGCAGCTCACCATTCAGGACAGGGGTAGAGACCCAGTACTTC.

The V call is TRBV27, the J call TRBJ2-6, with D possibly being TRBD1 (6 bases). The CDR3 sequence is 17 residues long. Deletions cut 8 bases from V and 0 bases from J, with 17 bases between. Germline values: CDR1 MNHEY, CDR2 SMNVEV (reference sequence). CDR3: CASGGPGHSSGANVLTF. The CDR3 DNA reads TGTGCCAGCGGGGGACCGGGACATAGCTCTGGGGCCAACGTCCTGACTTTC.